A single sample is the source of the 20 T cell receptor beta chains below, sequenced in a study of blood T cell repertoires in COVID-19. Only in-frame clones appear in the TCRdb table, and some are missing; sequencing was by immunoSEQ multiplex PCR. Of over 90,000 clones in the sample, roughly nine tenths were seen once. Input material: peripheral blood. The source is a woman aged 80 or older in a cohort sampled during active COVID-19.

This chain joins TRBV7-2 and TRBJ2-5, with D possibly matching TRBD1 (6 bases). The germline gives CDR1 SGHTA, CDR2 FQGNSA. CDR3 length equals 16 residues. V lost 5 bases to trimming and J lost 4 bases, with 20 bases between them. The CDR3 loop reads CASSPTGGGTTETQYF. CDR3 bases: TGTGCCAGCAGCCCGACGGGTGGGGGCACGACAGAGACCCAGTACTTC. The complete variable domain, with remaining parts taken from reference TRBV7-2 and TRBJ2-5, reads GAGVSQSPSNKVTEKGKDVELRCDPISGHTALYWYRQSLGQGLEFLIYFQGNSAPDKSGLPSDRFSAERTGGSVSTLTIQRTQQEDSAVYLCASSPTGGGTTETQYFGPGTRLLVL.

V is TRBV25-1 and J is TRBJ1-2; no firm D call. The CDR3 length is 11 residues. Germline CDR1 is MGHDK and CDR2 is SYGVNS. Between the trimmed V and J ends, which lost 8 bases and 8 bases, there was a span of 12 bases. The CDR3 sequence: CASGNLRGYTF. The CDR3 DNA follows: TGTGCCAGCGGTAACCTGAGGGGCTACACCTTC.

The CDR3 is CASSLRRDRGNYGYTF. DNA of the CDR3: TGTGCCAGCAGCCTAAGACGGGACAGGGGTAACTATGGCTACACCTTC. The chain links TRBV7-2 to TRBJ1-2; 10 bases agree with TRBD1. V shed 5 bases, J shed 1 base, and the junction held 7 bases outside the gene matches. Germline CDR1 and CDR2: SGHTA and FQGNSA. The CDR3 is 16 amino acids.

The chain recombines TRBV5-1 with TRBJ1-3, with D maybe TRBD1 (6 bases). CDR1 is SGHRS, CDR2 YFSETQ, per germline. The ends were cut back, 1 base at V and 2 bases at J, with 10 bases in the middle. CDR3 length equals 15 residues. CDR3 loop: CASSLYQGTGNTIYF. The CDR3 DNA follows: TGCGCCAGCAGCTTGTATCAGGGGACTGGAAACACCATATATTTT.

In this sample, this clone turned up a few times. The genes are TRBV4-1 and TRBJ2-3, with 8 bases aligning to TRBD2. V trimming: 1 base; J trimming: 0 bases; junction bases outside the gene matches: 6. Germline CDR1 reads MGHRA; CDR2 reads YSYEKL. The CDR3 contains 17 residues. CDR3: CASSQGSQRESTDTQYF. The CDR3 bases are TGCGCCAGCAGCCAAGGAAGCCAGCGGGAGAGCACAGATACGCAGTATTTT.

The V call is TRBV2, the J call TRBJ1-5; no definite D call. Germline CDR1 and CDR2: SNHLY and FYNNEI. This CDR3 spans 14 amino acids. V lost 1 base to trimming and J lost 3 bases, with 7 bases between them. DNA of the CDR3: TGTGCCAGCAGTGAAGGGGCACACAATCAGCCCCAGCATTTT. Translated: CASSEGAHNQPQHF.

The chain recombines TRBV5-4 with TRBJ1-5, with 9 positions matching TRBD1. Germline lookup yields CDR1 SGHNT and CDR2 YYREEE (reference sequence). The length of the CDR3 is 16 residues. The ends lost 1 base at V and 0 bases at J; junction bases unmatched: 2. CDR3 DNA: TGTGCCAGCAGCTTGCGGACAGGGGCTAGCAATCAGCCCCAGCATTTT. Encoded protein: CASSLRTGASNQPQHF.

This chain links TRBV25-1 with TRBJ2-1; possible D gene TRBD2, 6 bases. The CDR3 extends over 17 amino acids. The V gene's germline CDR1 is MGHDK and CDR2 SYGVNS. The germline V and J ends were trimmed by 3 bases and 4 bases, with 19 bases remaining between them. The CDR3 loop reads CASSDRRDPPPYNEQFF. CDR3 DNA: TGTGCCAGCAGTGACAGGAGGGACCCTCCGCCGTACAATGAGCAGTTCTTC.

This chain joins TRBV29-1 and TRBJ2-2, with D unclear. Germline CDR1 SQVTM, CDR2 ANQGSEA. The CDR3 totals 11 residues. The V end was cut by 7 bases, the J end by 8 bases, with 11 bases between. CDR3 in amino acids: CSARSGGELFF. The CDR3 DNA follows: TGCAGCGCAAGGTCCGGGGGGGAGCTGTTTTTT.

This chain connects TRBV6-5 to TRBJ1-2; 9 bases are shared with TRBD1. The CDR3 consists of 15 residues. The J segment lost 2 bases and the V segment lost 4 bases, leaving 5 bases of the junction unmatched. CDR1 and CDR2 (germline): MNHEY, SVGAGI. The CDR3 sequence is CASSSYGTGNYGYTF. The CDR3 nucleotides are TGTGCCAGCAGTTCATATGGGACAGGGAACTATGGCTACACCTTC.

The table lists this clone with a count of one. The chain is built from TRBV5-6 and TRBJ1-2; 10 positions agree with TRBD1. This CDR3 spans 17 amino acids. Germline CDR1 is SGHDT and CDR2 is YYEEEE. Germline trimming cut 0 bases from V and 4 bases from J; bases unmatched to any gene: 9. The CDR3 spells CASSLGGDRGRIYGYTF. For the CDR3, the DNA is TGTGCCAGCAGCTTGGGGGGAGACAGGGGGCGCATCTATGGCTACACCTTC.

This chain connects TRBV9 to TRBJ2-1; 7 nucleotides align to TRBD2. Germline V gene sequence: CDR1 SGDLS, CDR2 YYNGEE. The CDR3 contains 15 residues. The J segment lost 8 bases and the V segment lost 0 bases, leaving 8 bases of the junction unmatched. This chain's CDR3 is CASSVGEGHADEQFF. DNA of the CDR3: TGTGCCAGCAGCGTAGGGGAGGGCCACGCGGATGAGCAGTTCTTC.

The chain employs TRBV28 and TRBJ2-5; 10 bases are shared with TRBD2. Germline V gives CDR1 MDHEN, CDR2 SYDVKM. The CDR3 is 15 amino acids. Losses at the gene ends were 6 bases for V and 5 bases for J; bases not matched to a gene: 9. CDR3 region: CASRPPGLARETQYF. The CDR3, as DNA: TGTGCCAGCAGACCTCCGGGACTAGCGAGGGAGACCCAGTACTTC.

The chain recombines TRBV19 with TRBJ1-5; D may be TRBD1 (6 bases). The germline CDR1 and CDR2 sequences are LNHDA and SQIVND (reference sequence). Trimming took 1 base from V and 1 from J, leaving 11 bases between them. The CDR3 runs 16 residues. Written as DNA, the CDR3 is TGTGCCAGTAGTATAGGGGTAGGGGGAAGCAATCAGCCCCAGCATTTT. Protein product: CASSIGVGGSNQPQHF.

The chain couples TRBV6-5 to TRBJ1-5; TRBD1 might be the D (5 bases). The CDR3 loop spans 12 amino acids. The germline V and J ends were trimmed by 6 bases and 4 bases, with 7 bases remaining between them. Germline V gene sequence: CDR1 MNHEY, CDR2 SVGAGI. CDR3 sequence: CASRQGNQPQHF. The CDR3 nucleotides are TGTGCCAGCAGGCAGGGTAATCAGCCCCAGCATTTT.

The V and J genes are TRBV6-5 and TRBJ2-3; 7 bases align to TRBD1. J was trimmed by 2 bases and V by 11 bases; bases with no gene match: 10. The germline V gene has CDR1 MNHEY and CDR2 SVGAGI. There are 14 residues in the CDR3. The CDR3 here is CAGLDRAFTDTQYF. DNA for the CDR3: TGTGCCGGGTTAGACAGGGCCTTCACAGATACGCAGTATTTT.

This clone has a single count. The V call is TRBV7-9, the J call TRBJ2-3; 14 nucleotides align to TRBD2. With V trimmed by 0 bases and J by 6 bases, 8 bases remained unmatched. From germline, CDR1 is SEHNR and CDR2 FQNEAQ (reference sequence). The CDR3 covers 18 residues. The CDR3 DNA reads TGTGCCAGCAGCTTAGCCCTGACTAGCGGGAGGGCCGGTGATACGCAGTATTTT. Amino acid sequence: CASSLALTSGRAGDTQYF.

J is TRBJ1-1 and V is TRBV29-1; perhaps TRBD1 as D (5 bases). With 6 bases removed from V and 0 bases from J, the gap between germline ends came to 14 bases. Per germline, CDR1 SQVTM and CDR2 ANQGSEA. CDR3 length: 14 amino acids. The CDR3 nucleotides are TGCAGCGTCGATAACAGGTTCTTGAACACTGAAGCTTTCTTT. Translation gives CSVDNRFLNTEAFF.

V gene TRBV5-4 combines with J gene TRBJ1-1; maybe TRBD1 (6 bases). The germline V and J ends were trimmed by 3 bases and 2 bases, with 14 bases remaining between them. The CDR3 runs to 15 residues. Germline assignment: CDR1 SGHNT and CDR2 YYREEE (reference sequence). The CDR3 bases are TGTGCCAGCAGCTCGGGGGGCCTGCTTAACACTGAAGCTTTCTTT. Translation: CASSSGGLLNTEAFF.

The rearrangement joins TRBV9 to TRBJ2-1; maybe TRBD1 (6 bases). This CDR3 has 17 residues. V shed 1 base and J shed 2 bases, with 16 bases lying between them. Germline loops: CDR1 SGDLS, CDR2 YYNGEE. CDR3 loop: CASSVRGGGPTYNEQFF. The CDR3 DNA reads TGTGCCAGCAGCGTAAGAGGTGGGGGCCCTACCTACAATGAGCAGTTCTTC.